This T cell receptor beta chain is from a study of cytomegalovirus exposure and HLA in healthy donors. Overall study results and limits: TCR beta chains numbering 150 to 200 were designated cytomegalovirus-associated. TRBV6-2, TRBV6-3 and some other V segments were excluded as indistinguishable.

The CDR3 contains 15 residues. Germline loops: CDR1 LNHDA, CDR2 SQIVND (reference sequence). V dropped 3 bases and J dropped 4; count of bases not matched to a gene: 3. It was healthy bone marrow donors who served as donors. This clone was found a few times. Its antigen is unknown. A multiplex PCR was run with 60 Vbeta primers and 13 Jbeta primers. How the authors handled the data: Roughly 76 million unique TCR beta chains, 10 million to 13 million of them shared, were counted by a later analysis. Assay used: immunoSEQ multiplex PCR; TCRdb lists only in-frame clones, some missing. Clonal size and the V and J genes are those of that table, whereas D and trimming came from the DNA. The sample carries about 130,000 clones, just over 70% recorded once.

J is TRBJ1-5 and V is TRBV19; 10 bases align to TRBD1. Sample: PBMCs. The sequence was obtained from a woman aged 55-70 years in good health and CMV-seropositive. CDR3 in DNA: TGTGCCAGTAGTATTTGGACAGGGGGTAATCAGCCCCAGCATTTT. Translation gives CASSIWTGGNQPQHF.